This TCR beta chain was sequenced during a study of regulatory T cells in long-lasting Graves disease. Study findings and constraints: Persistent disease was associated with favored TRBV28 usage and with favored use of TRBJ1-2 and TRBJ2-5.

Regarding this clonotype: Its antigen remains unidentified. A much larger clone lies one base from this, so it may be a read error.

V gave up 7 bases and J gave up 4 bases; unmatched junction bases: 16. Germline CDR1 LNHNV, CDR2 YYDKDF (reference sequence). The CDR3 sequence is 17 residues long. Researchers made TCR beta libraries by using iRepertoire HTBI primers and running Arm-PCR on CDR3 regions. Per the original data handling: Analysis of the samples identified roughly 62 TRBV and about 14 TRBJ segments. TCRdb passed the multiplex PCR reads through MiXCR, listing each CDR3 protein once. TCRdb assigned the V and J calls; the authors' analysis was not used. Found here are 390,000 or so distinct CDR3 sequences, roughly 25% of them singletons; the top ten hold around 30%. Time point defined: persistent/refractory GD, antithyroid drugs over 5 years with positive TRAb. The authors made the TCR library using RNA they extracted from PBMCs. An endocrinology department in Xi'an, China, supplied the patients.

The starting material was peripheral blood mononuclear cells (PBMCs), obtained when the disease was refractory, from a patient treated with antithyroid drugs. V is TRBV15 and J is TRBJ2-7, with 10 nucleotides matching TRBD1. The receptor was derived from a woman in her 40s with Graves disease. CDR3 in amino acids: CATNRDLPGQGTYEQYF. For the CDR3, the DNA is TGTGCCACCAACAGGGACCTTCCGGGACAGGGGACGTACGAGCAGTACTTC.